This T cell receptor beta chain was identified during a study of T-cell memory formation after mild COVID-19. The wider study: The TCR clusters were mostly specific to one donor. Whole-study findings and limits: Whether second-wave clones peaking at day 37 were SARS-CoV-2 specific went unconfirmed.

With respect to this clonotype: Its antigen is unidentified.

CDR3 length: 17 amino acids. V shed 4 bases and J 4 bases; nucleotides not matched to a gene: 13. The germline V gene has CDR1 MDHEN and CDR2 SYDVKM. UMIs and sample barcodes were carried by the TCR alpha and TCR beta cDNA libraries that 5'RACE produced using constant-segment primers. TCRdb processed the 5' RACE reads anew with MiXCR; each CDR3 protein has one entry. Among about 170,000 distinct CDR3 sequences, around 13% were seen once, and the ten largest hold about 3.6%. J is TRBJ1-1 and V is TRBV28, with 9 bases fitting TRBD1. The source is a man between 18 and 35 years old who had mild COVID-19 (a few samples of this study predate the infection). Cell type and time point are not known. The sequenced sample consisted of PBMCs or a T cell subset sorted from them (not recorded which). The CDR3 loop reads CASSSPGQGVISTEAFF. DNA for the CDR3: TGTGCCAGCAGTTCTCCGGGACAGGGCGTTATAAGCACTGAAGCTTTCTTT.